This paragraph covers one T cell receptor (beta chain) sequence. PCR primers comprised 60 Vbeta and 13 Jbeta primers. Generated by immunoSEQ multiplex PCR, the TCRdb table keeps only in-frame clones and is missing some. In the table there are more than 90,000 clones, just under 70% of which are singletons. The sample is drawn from a study of cytomegalovirus exposure and HLA in healthy donors. Trimming removed 0 bases at V and 2 bases at J, with 8 bases between. CDR1 is SGHRS and CDR2 is YFSETQ in the germline V gene. This CDR3 region has 14 residues. This sequence was found in a man aged 50-60 years in good health and CMV-seronegative. Sequencing input: PBMCs. J is TRBJ2-5 and V is TRBV5-1; no reliable D call. The CDR3 DNA reads as TGCGCCAGCAGCTTGGCAGAACCACAAGAGACCCAGTACTTC. Translated, it gives CASSLAEPQETQYF.